Presented here are 14 T cell receptor beta chains from one specimen sequenced in a study of T-cell memory formation after mild COVID-19. Each CDR3 protein is one row after TCRdb ran MiXCR on the 5' RACE reads. Among roughly 310,000 distinct CDR3 sequences listed, roughly 15% were seen once. Source material: PBMCs or a T cell subset sorted from them (not recorded which). These receptors were taken from a young man who had mild COVID-19 (a few samples of this study predate the infection). Cell type and time point are not known.

DNA of the CDR3: TGTGCCAGCAGTGAATCTGCAGATGTAGATACGCAGTATTTT. Protein sequence: CASSESADVDTQYF. V and J are TRBV25-1 and TRBJ2-3, with unresolved D. Trimming left V 1 base short and J 5 bases short, with 10 bases between. Germline V gene lookup returns CDR1 MGHDK and CDR2 SYGVNS. The CDR3 is 14 amino acids.

This clonotype appeared a few times. The chain links TRBV24-1 to TRBJ2-1, with 15 bases aligning to TRBD2. Germline V gene data show CDR1 as KGHDR and CDR2 as SFDVKD. V shed 7 bases and J 7 bases; nucleotides not matched to a gene: 7. CDR3 length equals 16 residues. CDR3 amino acids: CATSNGLAGGRNEQFF. CDR3 DNA sequence: TGTGCCACCAGCAACGGACTAGCGGGGGGGCGGAATGAGCAGTTCTTC.

The chain joins TRBV5-5 to TRBJ1-5, with D maybe TRBD1 (6 bases). The CDR3 runs to 16 residues. Trimming removed 4 bases from V and 1 base from J, with 15 bases in between. Per the germline V gene, CDR1 is SGHKS and CDR2 is YYEKEE (reference sequence). The DNA of the CDR3 is TGTGCCAGCAGCCCACAGGGTACCTGGAGCAATCAGCCCCAGCATTTT. Residues: CASSPQGTWSNQPQHF.

The chain joins TRBV5-5 to TRBJ2-2; D possibly corresponds to TRBD1 (6 bases). Trimming left V 0 bases short and J 0 bases short, with 9 bases between. The CDR3 extends over 16 amino acids. The germline V gene has CDR1 SGHKS and CDR2 YYEKEE (reference sequence). The CDR3 nucleotides are TGTGCCAGCAGCTTGGGACCAGGGGCGAACACCGGGGAGCTGTTTTTT. This sequence encodes CASSLGPGANTGELFF.

The CDR3 coding sequence is TGTGCCAGCAGCAGACCGGGGACAGGGGCCACAGATACGCAGTATTTT. Protein product: CASSRPGTGATDTQYF. The J gene is TRBJ2-3, the V gene TRBV6-5, with 10 bases fitting TRBD1. Germline trimming cut 6 bases from V and 2 bases from J; bases unmatched to any gene: 8. CDR3 length: 16 residues. Germline assignment: CDR1 MNHEY and CDR2 SVGAGI.

This sequence joins TRBV6-5 and TRBJ1-5; D unclear. Germline V CDR1 and CDR2: MNHEY, SVGAGI. The CDR3 is 17 amino acids. Trimming pared 5 bases from V and 0 bases from J, leaving 17 bases between. CDR3 DNA: TGTGCCAGCAGTCCGCGGATCGGTGGTTATAGCAATCAGCCCCAGCATTTT. It is translated as CASSPRIGGYSNQPQHF.

The chain uses TRBV20-1 and TRBJ1-1; unclear D gene. The CDR3 loop spans 12 amino acids. Between the trimmed V and J ends, which lost 3 bases and 0 bases, there was a span of 5 bases. CDR1 and CDR2 (germline): DFQATT, SNEGSKA (reference sequence). The DNA for the CDR3 is TGCAGTGCTAGTACAATGAACACTGAAGCTTTCTTT. This gives the protein CSASTMNTEAFF.

There are a few counts of this clonotype. The rearrangement links TRBV27 to TRBJ2-5; D unresolved. The CDR3 is 15 amino acids. V shed 1 base and J shed 0 bases, with 9 bases lying between them. Germline values: CDR1 MNHEY, CDR2 SMNVEV (reference sequence). The CDR3 DNA reads TGTGCCAGCAGTTTATTGGTTGGAAACCAAGAGACCCAGTACTTC. This encodes CASSLLVGNQETQYF.

This clonotype was detected ten times or more. The genes are TRBV29-1 and TRBJ2-5; D might be TRBD1 or TRBD2, each matching 5 bases. Trimming took 4 bases from V and 5 from J, leaving 23 bases between them. Looked up from germline, CDR1 is SQVTM and CDR2 is ANQGSEA. This CDR3 has 16 residues. Here the CDR3 DNA reads TGCAGCGTTGCGCAGAACCTCCCGGGGACGTCGGAGACCCAGTACTTC. The encoded protein is CSVAQNLPGTSETQYF. Looking up the rest from reference TRBV29-1 and TRBJ2-5 gives the full variable domain: SAVISQKPSRDICQRGTSLTIQCQVDSQVTMMFWYRQQPGQSLTLIATANQGSEATYESGFVIDKFPISRPNLTFSTLTVSNMSPEDSSIYLCSVAQNLPGTSETQYFGPGTRLLVL.

The chain carries TRBV4-3 and TRBJ2-7, with 7 bases that match TRBD2. The CDR3 length is 18 residues. With 3 bases clipped from V and 3 bases from J, the junction kept 17 bases outside the gene matches. CDR1 LGHNA and CDR2 YSLEER come from the germline V gene. CDR3 DNA: TGCGCCAGCAGCCACAAACCTCCGAGCGGGGACGGCAACTACGAGCAGTACTTC. Translated, it gives CASSHKPPSGDGNYEQYF.

This chain links TRBV18 with TRBJ2-5, with 7 bases that match TRBD2. J gave up 4 bases and V 3 bases, and 2 bases lay outside the gene matches. The length of the CDR3 is 13 residues. Germline V lookup: CDR1 KGHSH, CDR2 LQKENI. This CDR3 is CASSPASGETQYF. The CDR3 DNA reads TGTGCCAGCTCACCGGCTAGCGGAGAGACCCAGTACTTC.

This clonotype was counted at least ten times. This chain joins TRBV6-4 and TRBJ2-5; possibly TRBD2 for D (6 bases). This CDR3 is built from 13 residues. Trimming removed 2 bases at V and 5 bases at J, with 9 bases between. Germline CDR1 MRHNA, CDR2 SNTAGT. DNA for the CDR3: TGTGCCAGCAGTGACAAAGGGAGGGAGACCCAGTACTTC. Amino acids: CASSDKGRETQYF.

This clonotype has at least ten counts. The chain recombines TRBV19 with TRBJ1-1; D remains unclear. Germline lookup yields CDR1 LNHDA and CDR2 SQIVND (reference sequence). The CDR3 covers 14 residues. The germline V and J ends were trimmed by 3 bases and 3 bases, with 11 bases remaining between them. In DNA form, the CDR3 reads TGTGCCAGTAGTATGTGGGTAGCGGACACTGAAGCTTTCTTT. Encoded protein: CASSMWVADTEAFF.

The genes are TRBV7-2 and TRBJ2-3; the D is unclear. Per germline, CDR1 SGHTA and CDR2 FQGNSA. Trimming cost V 6 bases and J 0 bases, with 10 bases left between them. This CDR3 is 14 amino acids long. The CDR3 nucleotides are TGTGCCAGCAGACCGAGTGCTAGCACAGATACGCAGTATTTT. It encodes CASRPSASTDTQYF.